These 20 T cell receptor beta chains were sequenced from one sample in a study of T cell repertoires in cytomegalovirus infection. Each CDR3 protein gets one entry after TCRdb re-called the reads with MiXCR. The table has a few hundred thousand distinct CDR3 sequences, 15% to 20% seen once. Material: PBMCs. These receptors came from a human donor in good health (CMV status not recorded). Some clones in this sample may be carry-over from other donors' samples.

This chain links TRBV6-1 with TRBJ2-7; 9 nucleotides align to TRBD2. Germline V gene sequence: CDR1 MNHNS, CDR2 SASEGT. V shed 8 bases, J shed 2 bases, and the junction held 4 bases outside the gene matches. There are 13 residues in the CDR3. CDR3: CASGLAGPYEQYF. DNA of the CDR3: TGTGCCAGCGGGCTAGCGGGACCCTACGAGCAGTACTTC.

This clonotype was seen ten or more times. The rearrangement joins TRBV7-6 to TRBJ2-7; D is tentatively TRBD1 or TRBD2 (5 bases each). Trimming pared 5 bases from V and 4 bases from J, leaving 15 bases between. Looked up from germline, CDR1 is SGHVS and CDR2 is FNYEAQ. This CDR3 has 14 residues. For the CDR3, the DNA is TGTGCCAGCAGCATGGGACCGCTGAAGTACGAGCAGTACTTC. Its protein product is CASSMGPLKYEQYF.

The chain is built from TRBV5-1 and TRBJ2-3; 8 nucleotides agree with TRBD1. The trim removed 6 bases at V and 3 bases at J, leaving 6 bases unmatched. CDR3 size: 14 residues. The germline gives CDR1 SGHRS, CDR2 YFSETQ. CDR3 region: CASTPGGRTDTQYF. The CDR3 region has the DNA TGCGCCAGCACACCAGGGGGCAGGACAGATACGCAGTATTTT.

This clonotype was detected ten times or more. The chain is built from TRBV11-2 and TRBJ1-6; D is possibly TRBD1 (6 bases). Germline assignment: CDR1 SGHAT and CDR2 FQNNGV. V lost 2 bases and J 5 bases, leaving 10 bases between the germline ends. The CDR3 contains 15 residues. CDR3 region: CASSLMTGDNSPLHF. CDR3 nucleotides: TGTGCCAGCAGCTTAATGACAGGAGATAATTCACCCCTCCACTTT.

The chain uses TRBV7-9 and TRBJ1-5; TRBD1 agrees at 10 bases. Germline-derived CDR1 and CDR2 are SEHNR and FQNEAQ (reference sequence). The CDR3 is 15 amino acids. After removal of 4 bases from V and 4 bases from J, the junction contained 4 bases not matched to a gene. CDR3 sequence: CASSSPGQGNQPQHF. The CDR3 coding sequence is TGTGCCAGCAGCTCACCGGGACAGGGGAATCAGCCCCAGCATTTT.

There are many counts of this clonotype. The chain links TRBV7-2 to TRBJ1-2; perhaps TRBD1 as D (6 bases). This CDR3 has 12 residues. CDR1 is SGHTA, CDR2 FQGNSA, per germline. V was trimmed by 5 bases and J by 4 bases, leaving 8 bases between them. In DNA, the CDR3 is TGTGCCAGCAGCCAGGACAGCTATGGCTACACCTTC. Encoded protein: CASSQDSYGYTF. Together with reference TRBV7-2 and TRBJ1-2, the CDR3 gives the full variable domain: GAGVSQSPSNKVTEKGKDVELRCDPISGHTALYWYRQSLGQGLEFLIYFQGNSAPDKSGLPSDRFSAERTGGSVSTLTIQRTQQEDSAVYLCASSQDSYGYTFGSGTRLTVV.

To note about this clonotype: Given a much more abundant clone one base away, this may be a read error. This rearrangement joins TRBV11-2 to TRBJ2-4; a possible D gene is TRBD2 (5 bases). The CDR3 is 18 amino acids. The germline CDR1 and CDR2 sequences are SGHAT and FQNNGV. The CDR3 nucleotides are TGTGCCAGCTCGCTCGGCAGTCGTAAGCCCCTAGCCAAAAACATTGAGTACTTC. Protein: CASSLGSRKPLAKNIEYF.

This clonotype has a handful of counts. The chain is built from TRBV20-1 and TRBJ2-7; D is perhaps TRBD1 (7 bases). The CDR3 spans 16 residues. Germline lookup yields CDR1 DFQATT and CDR2 SNEGSKA (reference sequence). V was pared by 3 bases and J by 7 bases, with 25 bases between. This CDR3 reads CSARGIQGPPGREQYF. The DNA for the CDR3 is TGCAGTGCTAGGGGAATACAGGGGCCCCCGGGGAGGGAGCAGTACTTC.

The table lists this clonotype with a count of one. The genes are TRBV5-1 and TRBJ1-1; 7 nucleotides agree with TRBD1. CDR1 and CDR2 (germline): SGHRS, YFSETQ. The CDR3 totals 15 residues. Trimming at V came to 5 bases and at J to 0 bases, leaving 7 bases not matched to a gene. The CDR3 reads CASSETGVLNTEAFF. The CDR3 nucleotides are TGCGCCAGCAGTGAAACAGGGGTTTTGAACACTGAAGCTTTCTTT.

The V call is TRBV20-1, the J call TRBJ1-5; TRBD1 matches at 10 bases. V gave up 2 bases and J gave up 6 bases; unmatched junction bases: 7. This CDR3 has 15 residues. From germline, CDR1 is DFQATT and CDR2 SNEGSKA (reference sequence). In nucleotides, the CDR3 is TGCAGTGCTAGAACCCGGGACAGGGGAAGTCAGCCCCAGCATTTT. Its translation is CSARTRDRGSQPQHF.

This clonotype was seen a few times. V gene TRBV30 combines with J gene TRBJ2-7; maybe TRBD1 (5 bases). From germline, CDR1 is GTSNPN and CDR2 SVGIG (reference sequence). Trimming pared 2 bases from V and 5 bases from J, leaving 19 bases between. The CDR3 has 15 residues. In nucleotides, the CDR3 is TGTGCCTGGAGTAGCGAAAGGGGTATCGGAAACGAGCAGTACTTC. Protein product: CAWSSERGIGNEQYF.

This clonotype was recorded many times. V usage is TRBV10-3 and J usage is TRBJ2-7; the match to TRBD2 covers 12 bases. The CDR3 sequence is 15 residues long. The germline gives CDR1 ENHRY, CDR2 SYGVKD. Germline trimming cut 6 bases from V and 3 bases from J; bases unmatched to any gene: 6. CDR3 nucleotides: TGTGCCATCAGGACTTCACTAGCGGGAGGCTACGAGCAGTACTTC. Its protein product is CAIRTSLAGGYEQYF.

This chain uses TRBV12-3 or TRBV12-4 with TRBJ1-6; D is uncertain. With 6 bases removed from V and 10 bases from J, the gap between germline ends came to 16 bases. The length of the CDR3 is 14 residues. DNA for the CDR3: TGTGCCAGCAGCCTGGGTCCGATAAACTCACCCCTCCACTTT. It specifies CASSLGPINSPLHF.

The sample holds many counts of this clonotype. This sequence joins TRBV12-3 or TRBV12-4 and TRBJ2-5; no clear D gene. Trimming cost V 6 bases and J 1 base, with 12 bases left between them. CDR3 length: 14 residues. Here the CDR3 reads CASSSSRSQETQYF. CDR3 nucleotides: TGTGCCAGCAGCTCTTCCAGGTCCCAAGAGACCCAGTACTTC.

This clonotype has at least ten counts. V and J are TRBV7-2 and TRBJ1-6; perhaps TRBD1 as D (5 bases). This CDR3 has 15 amino acids. In germline, CDR1 is SGHTA, CDR2 FQGNSA. V gave up 4 bases and J gave up 7 bases, with 14 bases separating them. The CDR3 is CASSYLGGSNSPLHF. For the CDR3, the DNA is TGTGCCAGCAGCTACTTGGGGGGGTCCAATTCACCCCTCCACTTT.

In its sample, this clonotype was seen a few times. This chain uses TRBV12-3 or TRBV12-4 with TRBJ1-3; D unclear. The CDR3 covers 12 residues. Trimming took off 5 bases at V and 8 bases at J, with 10 bases between the two ends. For the CDR3, the DNA is TGTGCCAGCAGTCGAACCCGACACACCATATATTTT. Protein: CASSRTRHTIYF.

The genes are TRBV3-1 and TRBJ1-1; the match to TRBD1 covers 11 bases. This CDR3 region has 15 residues. With 3 bases clipped from V and 5 bases from J, the junction kept 5 bases outside the gene matches. Germline V gives CDR1 LGHDT, CDR2 YNNKEL (reference sequence). The CDR3 bases are TGTGCCAGCAGCCATTGGACAGGGGGCAAGACTGAAGCTTTCTTT. Translating it yields CASSHWTGGKTEAFF. Full variable domain (outside the CDR3, taken from reference TRBV3-1 and TRBJ1-1): DTAVSQTPKYLVTQMGNDKSIKCEQNLGHDTMYWYKQDSKKFLKIMFSYNNKELIINETVPNRFSPKSPDKAHLNLHINSLELGDSAVYFCASSHWTGGKTEAFFGQGTRLTVV.

This clonotype was observed many times. At one end, the junction sequence differs from germline, possibly due to a read error. The rearrangement links TRBV12-3 or TRBV12-4 to TRBJ2-1; D not certain. The CDR3 is 14 amino acids. The CDR3 is CACSLSEQINEQFF. The CDR3 DNA reads as TGTGCCTGCAGTTTATCGGAACAAATCAATGAGCAGTTCTTC.

In DNA, the CDR3 is TGTGCCAGCAGTTTGGGACGGCTCTATGAGCAGTTCTTC. Amino acid sequence: CASSLGRLYEQFF. The V gene is TRBV7-2, the J gene TRBJ2-1, with D perhaps matching TRBD1 or TRBD2 (5 bases each). Deletions cut 6 bases from V and 8 bases from J, with 14 bases between. This CDR3 contains 13 residues. Germline CDR1 SGHTA, CDR2 FQGNSA. The whole variable domain, filled in from reference TRBV7-2 and TRBJ2-1, reads GAGVSQSPSNKVTEKGKDVELRCDPISGHTALYWYRQSLGQGLEFLIYFQGNSAPDKSGLPSDRFSAERTGGSVSTLTIQRTQQEDSAVYLCASSLGRLYEQFFGPGTRLTVL.

Regarding this clonotype: Possible read error: a much larger clone is one base away. Given the absence of the conserved phenylalanine or tryptophan at the CDR3 end, a read error is likely. This chain's CDR3 is CASSSFPVRSYNEQFL. Written as DNA, the CDR3 is TGTGCCAGCAGCTCCTTTCCCGTCAGGTCCTACAATGAGCAGTTCCTC. The rearrangement links TRBV7-8 to TRBJ2-1; D not resolved. This CDR3 contains 16 residues. Germline V gene lookup returns CDR1 SGHVS and CDR2 FQNEAQ. With 4 bases removed from V and 1 base from J, the gap between germline ends came to 14 bases.